Below, 11 T cell receptor beta chains from the same sample are listed, as sequenced in a study of T cell responses to AZD1222 COVID-19 vaccine. This table comes from immunoSEQ multiplex PCR, and its TCRdb copy is limited to in-frame clones, with some not included. The sample yields about 120,000 clones, approximately 84% seen once. Sequencing was performed on peripheral blood, taken on day 0 of AZD1222 vaccination. These receptor sequences come from an adult in good health.

The chain employs TRBV7-9 and TRBJ1-2; no firm D call. The CDR3 consists of 14 residues. CDR1 is SEHNR and CDR2 is FQNEAQ in the germline V gene (reference sequence). The V end was cut by 4 bases, the J end by 6 bases, with 15 bases between. In DNA form, the CDR3 reads TGTGCCAGCAGCTCCCGAAGGCCAGTTGATGGCTACACCTTC. Its protein product is CASSSRRPVDGYTF.

A remark on this clone: The junction departs from germline at one end; a sequencing error may be responsible. The rearrangement uses TRBV20-1 and TRBJ2-7; the match to TRBD1 covers 7 bases. The CDR3 covers 11 residues. Germline CDR1 is DFQATT and CDR2 is SNEGSKA (reference sequence). CDR3 amino acids: CAPRGNYAQYF. The CDR3 coding sequence is TGCGCACCCAGGGGGAACTACGCGCAGTACTTC.

The V call is TRBV30, the J call TRBJ1-5, with D uncertain. With 0 bases removed from V and 4 bases from J, the gap between germline ends came to 7 bases. In germline, CDR1 is GTSNPN, CDR2 SVGIG (reference sequence). This CDR3 spans 13 amino acids. CDR3: CAWSVAFNQPQHF. The DNA of the CDR3 is TGTGCCTGGAGTGTAGCTTTTAATCAGCCCCAGCATTTT.

V and J are TRBV28 and TRBJ1-2, with D uncertain. The CDR3 consists of 14 residues. V was cut by 3 bases and J by 4 bases, with 12 bases left in between. Germline V gene data show CDR1 as MDHEN and CDR2 as SYDVKM. The CDR3 sequence is CASSFGETAYGYTF. CDR3 DNA sequence: TGTGCCAGCAGTTTTGGAGAAACTGCCTATGGCTACACCTTC.

This clone was detected only a few times. The rearrangement links TRBV16 to TRBJ1-1, with a weak D call TRBD1 (6 bases). Germline V gene sequence: CDR1 KGHSY, CDR2 FQNENV. The CDR3 sequence is 13 residues long. V was cut by 4 bases and J by 2 bases, with 8 bases left in between. The CDR3 DNA follows: TGTGCCAGCAGCCGACAGGCCAACACTGAAGCTTTCTTT. It specifies CASSRQANTEAFF.

V gene TRBV27 combines with J gene TRBJ2-7, with TRBD2 matching 13 bases. CDR1 is MNHEY, CDR2 SMNVEV, per germline (reference sequence). Unmatched junction bases numbered 4, after V lost 7 bases and J lost 4 bases. This CDR3 spans 14 amino acids. As DNA, the CDR3 is TGTGCCAGCACCGGGACTAGCGGGAATTACGAGCAGTACTTC. Its translation is CASTGTSGNYEQYF.

The genes are TRBV10-3 and TRBJ2-3; no clear D. This CDR3 contains 15 residues. V lost 0 bases and J 1 base, leaving 8 bases between the germline ends. The germline V gene has CDR1 ENHRY and CDR2 SYGVKD. Here the CDR3 reads CAISESAAGTDTQYF. CDR3 in DNA: TGTGCCATCAGTGAGTCGGCAGCAGGCACAGATACGCAGTATTTT.

This clone was observed a handful of times. CDR3 sequence: CASRFSVTEAFF. The DNA for the CDR3 is TGTGCCAGCAGATTCAGCGTGACTGAAGCTTTCTTT. V gene TRBV12-3 or TRBV12-4 combines with J gene TRBJ1-1, with D hard to call. Deletions cut 6 bases from V and 5 bases from J, with 10 bases between. The CDR3 runs 12 residues.

The rearrangement joins TRBV2 to TRBJ2-7; D gene ambiguous. Trimming took off 10 bases at V and 4 bases at J, with 11 bases between the two ends. CDR1 SNHLY and CDR2 FYNNEI come from the germline V gene. The CDR3 runs to 11 residues. The CDR3 coding sequence is TGTGCCACCTCCCCCGGATACGAGCAGTACTTC. It translates to CATSPGYEQYF. Full variable domain (rest looked up from reference TRBV2 and TRBJ2-7): EPEVTQTPSHQVTQMGQEVILRCVPISNHLYFYWYRQILGQKVEFLVSFYNNEISEKSEIFDDQFSVERPDGSNFTLKIRSTKLEDSAMYFCATSPGYEQYFGPGTRLTVT.

The J gene is TRBJ2-3, the V gene TRBV15; D is unclear. The CDR3 spans 14 residues. Trimming took off 3 bases at V and 0 bases at J, with 7 bases between the two ends. Germline CDR1 LNHNV, CDR2 YYDKDF (reference sequence). This CDR3 reads CATSRVQSTDTQYF. The CDR3 nucleotides are TGTGCCACCAGCAGGGTACAGAGCACAGATACGCAGTATTTT. The full variable domain, with the rest looked up from reference TRBV15 and TRBJ2-3, is DAMVIQNPRYQVTQFGKPVTLSCSQTLNHNVMYWYQQKSSQAPKLLFHYYDKDFNNEADTPDNFQSRRPNTSFCFLDIRSPGLGDTAMYLCATSRVQSTDTQYFGPGTRLTVL.

This chain uses TRBV19 with TRBJ2-1; D ambiguous. Trimming pared 3 bases from V and 4 bases from J, leaving 13 bases between. Germline loops: CDR1 LNHDA, CDR2 SQIVND (reference sequence). There are 15 residues in the CDR3. The CDR3 protein is CASSIPRSLYNEQFF. In DNA form, the CDR3 reads TGTGCCAGTAGTATCCCCAGGTCCCTATACAATGAGCAGTTCTTC.